The 27 T cell receptor beta chains in this list originate from one sample, sequenced in a study of OX40 agonist ivuxolimab in advanced cancers. Produced via immunoSEQ multiplex PCR; TCRdb's table is partial and in-frame only. The data hold roughly 86,000 clones, with 80% to 90% observed a single time. The sequencing here drew on CD4+ or CD8+ T cells sorted from blood, taken in a trial of the OX40 agonist ivuxolimab. The receptors were sampled from an adult with an advanced solid tumor such as melanoma, head and neck, liver or kidney cancer.

The chain joins TRBV4-3 to TRBJ1-4, with 7 bases aligning to TRBD1. Per the germline V gene, CDR1 is LGHNA and CDR2 is YSLEER. With 2 bases clipped from V and 8 bases from J, the junction kept 11 bases outside the gene matches. The CDR3 length is 16 residues. This CDR3 is CASSQNPGQIVEKLFF. In DNA form, the CDR3 reads TGCGCCAGCAGCCAAAATCCGGGACAGATAGTGGAAAAACTGTTTTTT.

This rearrangement joins TRBV11-2 to TRBJ2-7, with 12 bases lining up with TRBD1. Losses at the gene ends were 2 bases for V and 7 bases for J; bases not matched to a gene: 9. The length of the CDR3 is 16 residues. Germline CDR1 SGHAT, CDR2 FQNNGV. The CDR3 sequence is CASSLRPGQGAREQYF. CDR3 nucleotide sequence: TGTGCCAGCAGCTTACGACCGGGACAGGGGGCGCGGGAGCAGTACTTC.

The rearrangement links TRBV4-2 to TRBJ2-3; D is possibly TRBD2 (5 bases). The CDR3 runs to 11 residues. CDR1 and CDR2 from the germline V gene are LGHNA and YNFKEQ. V gave up 4 bases and J gave up 6 bases, with 5 bases separating them. The CDR3 DNA follows: TGTGCCAGCAGCCTAGCGGATACGCAGTATTTT. As protein: CASSLADTQYF.

The chain carries TRBV6-1 and TRBJ2-1; 7 bases match TRBD1. CDR1 and CDR2 (germline): MNHNS, SASEGT. Trimming cost V 6 bases and J 8 bases; bases outside gene matches: 4. The CDR3 extends over 12 amino acids. The CDR3 DNA reads TGTGCCAGCAGCCGACAGGGCCATGAGCAGTTCTTC. This encodes CASSRQGHEQFF.

The V and J genes are TRBV7-2 and TRBJ2-7; TRBD2 agrees at 11 bases. The J segment lost 8 bases and the V segment lost 5 bases, leaving 11 bases of the junction unmatched. The germline gives CDR1 SGHTA, CDR2 FQGNSA. This CDR3 is built from 15 residues. CDR3 sequence (DNA): TGTGCCAGCAGCCCGACTAGCGGGACCGACCTGAAGCAGTACTTC. Encoded protein: CASSPTSGTDLKQYF.

The rearrangement uses TRBV4-2 and TRBJ2-5; no firm D call. Germline loops: CDR1 LGHNA, CDR2 YNFKEQ. V was clipped by 2 bases and J by 2 bases, with 6 bases between them. The CDR3 runs to 13 residues. The CDR3 reads CASSQQRQETQYF. The CDR3 nucleotides are TGTGCCAGCAGCCAACAGAGACAAGAGACCCAGTACTTC.

The chain is built from TRBV10-3 and TRBJ2-3; D not resolved. Germline V CDR1 and CDR2: ENHRY, SYGVKD. The CDR3 loop spans 12 amino acids. V shed 0 bases and J shed 7 bases, with 5 bases lying between them. The CDR3 nucleotides are TGTGCCATCAGTGAGTCGGCAAATACGCAGTATTTT. This encodes CAISESANTQYF.

V gene TRBV9 combines with J gene TRBJ1-1; D not resolved. Germline loops: CDR1 SGDLS, CDR2 YYNGEE. The CDR3 spans 15 residues. Trimming left V 0 bases short and J 1 base short, with 10 bases between. The CDR3 coding sequence is TGTGCCAGCAGCGTAGATGGACGGCCGAACACTGAAGCTTTCTTT. This translates into CASSVDGRPNTEAFF.

The CDR3 here is CASSLAGVRDTEAFF. DNA of the CDR3: TGTGCCAGCAGCTTAGCGGGGGTAAGGGACACTGAAGCTTTCTTT. The V call is TRBV7-2, the J call TRBJ1-1, with D possibly matching TRBD1 (5 bases). There are 15 residues in the CDR3. The V end was cut by 0 bases, the J end by 3 bases, with 11 bases between. The germline V gene has CDR1 SGHTA and CDR2 FQGNSA.

This sequence joins TRBV4-2 and TRBJ2-7, with 15 bases matching TRBD2. Trimming cost V 6 bases and J 5 bases; bases outside gene matches: 5. Germline V lookup: CDR1 LGHNA, CDR2 YNFKEQ. The CDR3 covers 15 residues. The CDR3 DNA reads as TGTGCCAGCAGAAGAGGACTAGCGGGGGGGGACGAGCAGTACTTC. This translates into CASRRGLAGGDEQYF.

The rearrangement links TRBV28 to TRBJ1-1; D is perhaps TRBD1 (6 bases). Trimming stripped 6 bases from V and 10 bases from J, with 15 bases between. Germline-derived CDR1 and CDR2 are MDHEN and SYDVKM. CDR3 size: 12 residues. Written as DNA, the CDR3 is TGTGCCAGCAGCCTCCGGACAGCGAGAGCTTTCTTT. Translation gives CASSLRTARAFF.

The chain links TRBV6-6 to TRBJ2-7; no clear D gene. The CDR3 contains 13 residues. Germline V lookup: CDR1 MNHNY, CDR2 SVGAGI (reference sequence). V gave up 7 bases and J gave up 4 bases, with 14 bases separating them. The CDR3 sequence: CASKSRPYYEQYF. The CDR3 bases are TGTGCCAGCAAGTCGAGGCCTTATTACGAGCAGTACTTC.

This clone appeared once. V is TRBV7-7 and J is TRBJ2-1, with 11 bases lining up with TRBD2. With 5 bases clipped from V and 6 bases from J, the junction kept 6 bases outside the gene matches. This CDR3 is built from 15 residues. The germline V gene encodes CDR1 SSHAT and CDR2 FNYEAQ (reference sequence). This CDR3 reads CASSLGTSGANEQFF. DNA for the CDR3: TGTGCCAGCAGCCTAGGGACTAGCGGAGCCAATGAGCAGTTCTTC.

In its sample, this clone was seen a few times. V is TRBV6-5 and J is TRBJ1-3; D call uncertain. The CDR3 contains 14 residues. With 2 bases removed from V and 4 bases from J, the gap between germline ends came to 9 bases. Looked up from germline, CDR1 is MNHEY and CDR2 is SVGAGI. The CDR3 is CASSYGTTGNTIYF. CDR3 DNA: TGTGCCAGCAGTTACGGTACAACAGGAAACACCATATATTTT.

V usage is TRBV27 and J usage is TRBJ1-5; 7 bases are shared with TRBD1. The V gene's germline CDR1 is MNHEY and CDR2 SMNVEV (reference sequence). The ends lost 6 bases at V and 1 base at J; junction bases unmatched: 6. The CDR3 loop spans 15 amino acids. CDR3 amino acids: CASSWTGPSNQPQHF. Here the CDR3 DNA reads TGTGCCAGCAGCTGGACAGGACCCAGCAATCAGCCCCAGCATTTT.

The chain has TRBV7-6 and TRBJ1-2; 8 bases map to TRBD1. CDR3 size: 14 residues. After removal of 5 bases from V and 8 bases from J, the junction contained 10 bases not matched to a gene. CDR1 and CDR2 (germline): SGHVS, FNYEAQ. The DNA for the CDR3 is TGTGCCAGCAGCCGAGGACAGGGCCTTGAGGGCTACACCTTC. This encodes CASSRGQGLEGYTF.

This CDR3 is CASSLGQGAKETQYF. The CDR3 region has the DNA TGTGCCAGCAGCTTAGGACAGGGGGCGAAAGAGACCCAGTACTTC. The V call is TRBV7-2, the J call TRBJ2-5, with 10 bases identical to TRBD1. The CDR3 totals 15 residues. Trimming took 1 base from V and 3 from J; bases not matched to a gene: 2. Per germline, CDR1 SGHTA and CDR2 FQGNSA.

The chain is built from TRBV6-6 and TRBJ2-7; D possibly corresponds to TRBD1 (6 bases). The CDR3 is made up of 14 amino acids. Per germline, CDR1 MNHNY and CDR2 SVGAGI (reference sequence). The germline V and J ends were trimmed by 6 bases and 1 base, with 13 bases remaining between them. The CDR3 DNA follows: TGTGCCAGCAGCCCTAGGGGGACGTCCTACGAGCAGTACTTC. Its translation: CASSPRGTSYEQYF.

V gene TRBV7-2 combines with J gene TRBJ2-1; D perhaps matches TRBD1 (6 bases). CDR1 and CDR2 (germline): SGHTA, FQGNSA. This CDR3 has 13 residues. The V end was cut by 3 bases, the J end by 15 bases, with 18 bases between. In nucleotides, the CDR3 is TGTGCCAGCAGCTTCCAGGGGTCGCTTAATATGTTCTTC. Translating it yields CASSFQGSLNMFF.

This chain links TRBV7-6 with TRBJ2-1, with 7 bases that match TRBD1. V dropped 3 bases and J dropped 4; count of bases not matched to a gene: 0. There are 13 residues in the CDR3. Germline CDR1 reads SGHVS; CDR2 reads FNYEAQ. CDR3 nucleotide sequence: TGTGCCAGCAGCTTGGGACAGTACAATGAGCAGTTCTTC. Amino acids: CASSLGQYNEQFF.

DNA for the CDR3: TGTGCCAGCAGCCTCCCTAGATCCAACGAGCAGTTCTTC. Encoded protein: CASSLPRSNEQFF. This sequence joins TRBV7-2 and TRBJ2-1; unclear D gene. The germline gives CDR1 SGHTA, CDR2 FQGNSA. The CDR3 runs to 13 residues. V gave up 5 bases and J gave up 10 bases, with 15 bases separating them.

This rearrangement joins TRBV11-1 to TRBJ1-1, with D possibly TRBD1 on 5 matching bases. Trimming took off 5 bases at V and 3 bases at J, with 16 bases between the two ends. The germline gives CDR1 SGHAT, CDR2 FQDESV (reference sequence). The CDR3 has 15 residues. The CDR3 sequence is CASSPGGGGDTEAFF. In nucleotides, the CDR3 is TGTGCCAGCAGCCCCGGGGGGGGTGGGGACACTGAAGCTTTCTTT.

The V gene is TRBV10-3, the J gene TRBJ2-7; no definite D call. This CDR3 has 15 residues. V was cut by 0 bases and J by 3 bases, with 12 bases left in between. Germline V gives CDR1 ENHRY, CDR2 SYGVKD. CDR3: CAISESSRRGYEQYF. The CDR3 DNA reads TGTGCCATCAGTGAGTCGTCTCGGCGAGGCTACGAGCAGTACTTC.

This chain links TRBV4-2 with TRBJ1-3; D gene ambiguous. The V end was cut by 3 bases, the J end by 0 bases, with 3 bases between. The germline CDR1 and CDR2 sequences are LGHNA and YNFKEQ. The CDR3 is 13 amino acids. The CDR3 DNA is TGTGCCAGCAGCCAGCTCTCTGGAAACACCATATATTTT. As protein: CASSQLSGNTIYF.

The V and J genes are TRBV4-3 and TRBJ2-2; weak D call: TRBD2 (6 bases). This CDR3 is built from 13 residues. Trimming left V 0 bases short and J 7 bases short, with 6 bases between. Germline CDR1 reads LGHNA; CDR2 reads YSLEER. The CDR3 spells CASSQEGGGELFF. DNA of the CDR3: TGCGCCAGCAGCCAAGAGGGAGGCGGGGAGCTGTTTTTT.

The chain recombines TRBV15 with TRBJ2-1; D is possibly TRBD2 (5 bases). Germline CDR1 is LNHNV and CDR2 is YYDKDF (reference sequence). The CDR3 has 14 residues. V shed 8 bases and J shed 6 bases, with 17 bases lying between them. CDR3 DNA sequence: TGTGCCACCTCCCCGACGGGGTTATTCAATGAGCAGTTCTTC. Translating gives CATSPTGLFNEQFF.

The rearrangement uses TRBV18 and TRBJ1-2, with a weak D call TRBD1 (5 bases). V lost 2 bases and J lost 1, with 20 bases in between. CDR1 and CDR2 from the germline V gene are KGHSH and LQKENI. The CDR3 spans 18 residues. The CDR3 nucleotides are TGTGCCAGCTCACCAATTTCGACAAGGGGAGGCGTTAACTATGGCTACACCTTC. This codes for CASSPISTRGGVNYGYTF.